This TCR beta chain derives from a study of vaccination and CD4 T cells after COVID-19. The germline V gene has CDR1 MNHNS and CDR2 SASEGT. The CDR3 totals 15 residues. V gave up 6 bases and J gave up 4 bases; unmatched junction bases: 6. Treatment denoted: approximately nine-day PBMC culture with coronavirus spike peptide pools or control peptides (ViraFEST assay). Antigen-specific T cells were expanded with peptide pools by ViraFEST, and TCRs were then sequenced. The study sequenced cultured CD4+ T cell DNA using the Oncomine TCR Beta short-read assay. TCRdb processed the PCR reads anew with MiXCR; each CDR3 protein has one entry. The sample includes about 13,000 distinct CDR3 sequences, 74% seen only once; the top ten take less than 40%. Points on this clonotype: Its specificity is not known.

The sample consisted of CD4+ T cells from blood, cultured in vitro. The chain recombines TRBV6-1 with TRBJ2-6, with 7 bases identical to TRBD1. The sequence was collected from a human donor who had recovered from COVID-19. CDR3 amino acids: CASSVTGTGANVLTF. CDR3 sequence (DNA): TGTGCCAGCAGCGTGACAGGGACCGGGGCCAACGTCCTGACTTTC.